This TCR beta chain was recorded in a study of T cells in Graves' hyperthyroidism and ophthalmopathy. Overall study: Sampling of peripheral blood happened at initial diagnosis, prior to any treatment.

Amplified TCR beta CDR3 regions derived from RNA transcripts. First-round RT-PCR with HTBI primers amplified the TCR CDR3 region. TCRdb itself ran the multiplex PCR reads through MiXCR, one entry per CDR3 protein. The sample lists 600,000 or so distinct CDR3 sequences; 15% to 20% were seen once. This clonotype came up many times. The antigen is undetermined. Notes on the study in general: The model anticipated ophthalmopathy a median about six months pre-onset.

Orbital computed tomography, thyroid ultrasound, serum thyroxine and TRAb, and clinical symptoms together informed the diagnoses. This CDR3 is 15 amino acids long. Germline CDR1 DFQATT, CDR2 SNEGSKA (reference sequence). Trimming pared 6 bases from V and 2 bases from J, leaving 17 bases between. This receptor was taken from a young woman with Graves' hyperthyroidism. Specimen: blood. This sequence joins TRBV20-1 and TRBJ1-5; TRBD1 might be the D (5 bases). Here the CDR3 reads CSARGGEGGNQPQHF. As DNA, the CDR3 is TGCAGTGCCCGGGGAGGGGAAGGAGGCAATCAGCCCCAGCATTTT.